The 30 T cell receptor beta chains listed next were all sequenced from one sample in a study of blood T cell repertoires in COVID-19. Repertoires were generated with immunoSEQ multiplex PCR, while TCRdb's copy carries only in-frame clones and drops some. The sample has 200,000 to 250,000 clones, around 88% seen once. The specimen sequenced was PBMCs or T cells enriched from blood (not recorded which). The receptors were gathered from a woman in her 50s with acute COVID-19.

This clone was seen a handful of times. The chain uses TRBV28 and TRBJ2-7, with 7 nucleotides matching TRBD2. With V trimmed by 5 bases and J by 7 bases, 8 bases remained unmatched. Germline CDR1 is MDHEN and CDR2 is SYDVKM. The CDR3 sequence is 13 residues long. The CDR3 reads CASSHGGAGEQYF. CDR3 nucleotide sequence: TGTGCCAGCAGTCACGGAGGAGCGGGGGAGCAGTACTTC. The full variable domain, in which reference TRBV28 and TRBJ2-7 provide the parts outside the CDR3, is DVKVTQSSRYLVKRTGEKVFLECVQDMDHENMFWYRQDPGLGLRLIYFSYDVKMKEKGDIPEGYSVSREKKERFSLILESASTNQTSMYLCASSHGGAGEQYFGPGTRLTVT.

The chain uses TRBV29-1 and TRBJ2-3, with 7 bases fitting TRBD1. V gave up 5 bases and J gave up 4 bases; unmatched junction bases: 3. From germline, CDR1 is SQVTM and CDR2 ANQGSEA. This CDR3 is built from 12 residues. The CDR3: CSVRQGSDTQYF. The CDR3 DNA reads as TGCAGCGTTCGACAGGGCTCAGATACGCAGTATTTT.

The V and J genes are TRBV6-5 and TRBJ2-7; D not certain. The germline V gene has CDR1 MNHEY and CDR2 SVGAGI. V was pared by 5 bases and J by 3 bases, with 2 bases between. The CDR3 consists of 10 residues. The CDR3 DNA follows: TGTGCCAGCAGTCGCTACGAGCAGTACTTC. This encodes CASSRYEQYF.

The V gene is TRBV27, the J gene TRBJ2-2; D uncertain. The V and J ends lost 8 bases and 1 base respectively, with 11 bases between them. The CDR3 loop spans 14 amino acids. Germline loops: CDR1 MNHEY, CDR2 SMNVEV (reference sequence). The CDR3 coding sequence is TGTGCCAGCCAAGCACCTTTGAACACCGGGGAGCTGTTTTTT. Translated, it gives CASQAPLNTGELFF.

This clone was counted between two and nine times. The chain links TRBV28 to TRBJ1-5, with 10 bases lining up with TRBD1. CDR3 length equals 16 residues. Trimming at V came to 5 bases and at J to 6 bases, leaving 10 bases not matched to a gene. Germline assignment: CDR1 MDHEN and CDR2 SYDVKM. CDR3 sequence: CASSTPGQGVSQPQHF. CDR3 nucleotide sequence: TGTGCCAGCAGTACCCCCGGACAGGGGGTCAGTCAGCCCCAGCATTTT.

This chain joins TRBV7-2 and TRBJ2-7; D perhaps matches TRBD2 (5 bases). Germline V gene data show CDR1 as SGHTA and CDR2 as FQGNSA. With 5 bases removed from V and 0 bases from J, the gap between germline ends came to 11 bases. CDR3 length: 14 amino acids. The CDR3 DNA reads TGTGCCAGCAGCCGGAGGCCAGGCTCCTACGAGCAGTACTTC. The encoded protein is CASSRRPGSYEQYF.

CDR3 amino acids: CASSISGTGEKTQYF. DNA for the CDR3: TGTGCCAGCAGTATCTCCGGGACAGGGGAAAAGACCCAGTACTTC. The J gene is TRBJ2-5, the V gene TRBV27, with TRBD1 identical over 10 bases. Losses at the gene ends were 5 bases for V and 6 bases for J; bases not matched to a gene: 9. CDR3 length: 15 residues. Germline V gene sequence: CDR1 MNHEY, CDR2 SMNVEV (reference sequence).

V and J are TRBV2 and TRBJ1-4; D ambiguous. V was cut by 8 bases and J by 6 bases, with 7 bases left in between. CDR1 is SNHLY and CDR2 is FYNNEI in the germline V gene. The CDR3 length is 11 residues. The CDR3 is CASFLYEKLFF. As DNA, the CDR3 is TGTGCCAGCTTCCTTTATGAAAAACTGTTTTTT.

The rearrangement uses TRBV30 and TRBJ1-4, with D possibly being TRBD1 (6 bases). Germline CDR1 GTSNPN, CDR2 SVGIG (reference sequence). Trimming took off 3 bases at V and 10 bases at J, with 12 bases between the two ends. The CDR3 spans 12 residues. This CDR3 reads CAWRTGRGKLFF. The CDR3 bases are TGTGCCTGGAGAACAGGGAGGGGAAAACTGTTTTTT.

The chain links TRBV18 to TRBJ2-7; D possibly corresponds to TRBD1 (6 bases). Germline V gene data show CDR1 as KGHSH and CDR2 as LQKENI. This CDR3 has 14 amino acids. Trimming cost V 0 bases and J 4 bases, with 10 bases left between them. CDR3 DNA: TGTGCCAGCTCACCACCGACCAGGGGATACGAGCAGTACTTC. As protein: CASSPPTRGYEQYF.

Remarks on this clone: Other DNA sequences in the sample encode the same CDR3. The chain carries TRBV6-2 or TRBV6-3 and TRBJ2-7, with a weak D call TRBD1 (6 bases). Trimming removed 5 bases at V and 2 bases at J, with 10 bases between. The CDR3 sequence is 13 residues long. Germline V CDR1 and CDR2: MNHEY, SVGEGT. CDR3 region: CASSQTGTYEQYF. The CDR3 bases are TGTGCCAGCAGTCAGACAGGAACCTACGAGCAGTACTTC.

V gene TRBV14 combines with J gene TRBJ2-5, with 11 bases matching TRBD2. The V and J ends lost 4 bases and 7 bases, in that order; junction bases with no gene match: 8. In germline, CDR1 is SGHDN, CDR2 FVKESK. The CDR3 sequence is 15 residues long. The CDR3 sequence is CASSPGTSGPRTQYF. The CDR3 region has the DNA TGTGCCAGCAGCCCAGGGACTAGCGGACCAAGGACCCAGTACTTC.

This clone was seen more than once but under ten times. The chain recombines TRBV7-9 with TRBJ2-7; a weak D match, TRBD1 (6 bases). The CDR3 extends over 13 amino acids. Germline assignment: CDR1 SEHNR and CDR2 FQNEAQ (reference sequence). Trimming cost V 5 bases and J 7 bases, with 15 bases left between them. DNA of the CDR3: TGTGCCAGCAGCCCAGGGGCAGCCTGGGAGCAGTACTTC. This codes for CASSPGAAWEQYF.

A single count supports this clone. CDR3 sequence: CATSSRTGSSNQPQHF. CDR3 in DNA: TGTGCCACCAGCTCAAGGACAGGGTCGAGCAATCAGCCCCAGCATTTT. The chain uses TRBV15 and TRBJ1-5; 8 bases are shared with TRBD1. The CDR3 extends over 16 amino acids. The junction had 7 bases not matched to a gene; V was cut back by 5 bases and J by 1 base. In germline, CDR1 is LNHNV, CDR2 YYDKDF (reference sequence).

The V and J genes are TRBV6-1 and TRBJ1-2; TRBD1 aligns across 10 bases. The CDR3 spans 16 residues. After removal of 3 bases from V and 8 bases from J, the junction contained 12 bases not matched to a gene. Germline V CDR1 and CDR2: MNHNS, SASEGT. CDR3 in amino acids: CASSEATSGQGRGYTF. The DNA for the CDR3 is TGTGCCAGCAGTGAGGCAACTTCGGGACAGGGGCGCGGCTACACCTTC.

This rearrangement joins TRBV27 to TRBJ1-2; no clear D gene. Germline-derived CDR1 and CDR2 are MNHEY and SMNVEV (reference sequence). The CDR3 is 13 amino acids. Trimming left V 3 bases short and J 3 bases short, with 8 bases between. The CDR3 region is CASSFYGDYGYTF. DNA for the CDR3: TGTGCCAGCAGTTTCTACGGGGACTATGGCTACACCTTC.

The chain uses TRBV19 and TRBJ2-3; D may be TRBD1 (5 bases). The V gene lost 4 bases and the J gene lost 0 bases, with 23 bases spanning the gap. The CDR3 consists of 19 residues. CDR1 is LNHDA and CDR2 is SQIVND in the germline V gene (reference sequence). The CDR3: CASSTWGRARTTSTDTQYF. Written as DNA, the CDR3 is TGTGCCAGTAGTACCTGGGGCAGGGCTCGGACAACTAGCACAGATACGCAGTATTTT.

The V and J genes are TRBV5-1 and TRBJ2-2; TRBD1 matches at 10 bases. This CDR3 has 16 residues. Germline V CDR1 and CDR2: SGHRS, YFSETQ. V gave up 4 bases and J gave up 6 bases; unmatched junction bases: 9. The CDR3 reads CASSGRDRGRSGELFF. CDR3 bases: TGCGCCAGCAGCGGACGTGACAGGGGGCGCTCCGGGGAGCTGTTTTTT.

The chain carries TRBV6-5 and TRBJ2-2, with D possibly matching TRBD2 (5 bases). CDR1 is MNHEY, CDR2 SVGAGI, per germline. The CDR3 extends over 12 amino acids. V lost 9 bases and J 6 bases, leaving 11 bases between the germline ends. DNA of the CDR3: TGTGCCAGTCGCCAGAGGGCCGGGGAGCTGTTTTTT. It translates to CASRQRAGELFF.

This chain connects TRBV27 to TRBJ2-7, with 11 bases identical to TRBD2. CDR3 length equals 16 residues. The germline CDR1 and CDR2 sequences are MNHEY and SMNVEV (reference sequence). V was clipped by 0 bases and J by 3 bases; unmatched bases: 4. In DNA form, the CDR3 reads TGTGCCAGCAGTTTATCATTCCTAGCGGGAGGCTACGAGCAGTACTTC. Encoded protein: CASSLSFLAGGYEQYF.

V gene TRBV19 combines with J gene TRBJ2-1, with 10 bases lining up with TRBD1. The CDR3 length is 14 residues. Germline CDR1 LNHDA, CDR2 SQIVND (reference sequence). The V and J ends lost 4 bases and 9 bases, in that order; junction bases with no gene match: 6. As DNA, the CDR3 is TGTGCCAGTAGTAAGGGACAGGGGTTCGGTGAGCAGTTCTTC. This translates into CASSKGQGFGEQFF.

The chain uses TRBV15 and TRBJ2-7, with 7 nucleotides matching TRBD2. The germline V gene has CDR1 LNHNV and CDR2 YYDKDF (reference sequence). The CDR3 contains 16 residues. V lost 0 bases and J lost 1; bases outside the gene matches: 6. The CDR3 is CATSRDLSGNSYEQYF. For the CDR3, the DNA is TGTGCCACCAGCAGAGATTTAAGCGGGAATTCCTACGAGCAGTACTTC. Complete variable domain (other parts from reference TRBV15 and TRBJ2-7): DAMVIQNPRYQVTQFGKPVTLSCSQTLNHNVMYWYQQKSSQAPKLLFHYYDKDFNNEADTPDNFQSRRPNTSFCFLDIRSPGLGDTAMYLCATSRDLSGNSYEQYFGPGTRLTVT.

Turning to this clone: At one of its ends the junction is not consistent with the germline gene, which may arise from a read error. This chain links TRBV28 with TRBJ2-5, with D maybe TRBD1 (6 bases). The CDR3 has 16 residues. CDR1 is MDHEN, CDR2 SYDVKM, per germline. The DNA for the CDR3 is TGTGCCAGCAGTCTATGGACAGAAGGCTGGGAAGAGACCCAGTACTTC. This sequence encodes CASSLWTEGWEETQYF. Full variable domain (outside the CDR3, taken from reference TRBV28 and TRBJ2-5): DVKVTQSSRYLVKRTGEKVFLECVQDMDHENMFWYRQDPGLGLRLIYFSYDVKMKEKGDIPEGYSVSREKKERFSLILESASTNQTSMYLCASSLWTEGWEETQYFGPGTRLLVL.

This clone was seen a single time. The chain recombines TRBV5-4 with TRBJ2-1, with D possibly being TRBD2 (5 bases). Germline V CDR1 and CDR2: SGHNT, YYREEE (reference sequence). V lost 0 bases and J lost 8, with 6 bases in between. The CDR3 spans 12 residues. The CDR3 nucleotides are TGTGCCAGCAGCTTGGTCGGGGATGAGCAGTTCTTC. Translated, it gives CASSLVGDEQFF. The full variable domain, its missing parts supplied by reference TRBV5-4 and TRBJ2-1, is ETGVTQSPTHLIKTRGQQVTLRCSSQSGHNTVSWYQQALGQGPQFIFQYYREEENGRGNFPPRFSGLQFPNYSSELNVNALELDDSALYLCASSLVGDEQFFGPGTRLTVL.

The chain combines TRBV18 with TRBJ2-5; TRBD2 agrees at 8 bases. V lost 2 bases, J lost 4 bases, and 12 bases stayed unmatched. The length of the CDR3 is 17 residues. CDR1 KGHSH and CDR2 LQKENI come from the germline V gene. CDR3 in DNA: TGTGCCAGCTCACCAAGAAGCCCCAGCGGGAGTCGAGAGACCCAGTACTTC. Translated: CASSPRSPSGSRETQYF. Full variable domain (missing parts from reference TRBV18 and TRBJ2-5): NAGVMQNPRHLVRRRGQEARLRCSPMKGHSHVYWYRQLPEEGLKFMVYLQKENIIDESGMPKERFSAEFPKEGPSILRIQQVVRGDSAAYFCASSPRSPSGSRETQYFGPGTRLLVL.

This chain connects TRBV3-1 (or the pseudogene TRBV3-2) to TRBJ2-7; D ambiguous. Germline CDR1 LGHDT, CDR2 YNNKEL (reference sequence). CDR3 length: 15 amino acids. V was cut by 3 bases and J by 4 bases, with 16 bases left in between. CDR3: CASSHRAPAPYEQYF. The CDR3, as DNA: TGTGCCAGCAGCCATAGAGCGCCAGCCCCTTACGAGCAGTACTTC.

This chain connects TRBV6-5 to TRBJ1-5, with no clear D. Trimming cost V 6 bases and J 1 base, with 10 bases left between them. The CDR3 extends over 14 amino acids. Germline V gene lookup returns CDR1 MNHEY and CDR2 SVGAGI. CDR3 amino acids: CASSPDQSNQPQHF. The CDR3 DNA reads as TGTGCCAGCAGCCCAGATCAGAGCAATCAGCCCCAGCATTTT.

The gene calls are TRBV6-5 and TRBJ2-3; a weak D match, TRBD2 (6 bases). Germline values: CDR1 MNHEY, CDR2 SVGAGI. V was cut by 5 bases and J by 2 bases, with 14 bases left in between. The CDR3 contains 15 residues. The CDR3 nucleotides read TGTGCCAGCAGTCCCCTGGCGGGGAACACAGATACGCAGTATTTT. Its protein is CASSPLAGNTDTQYF.

The V gene is TRBV4-1, the J gene TRBJ2-3; 7 bases fit TRBD2. Per the germline V gene, CDR1 is MGHRA and CDR2 is YSYEKL. Trimming removed 2 bases from V and 6 bases from J; junction bases left unmatched: 8. The CDR3 loop spans 15 amino acids. CDR3 DNA sequence: TGCGCCAGCAGCCAAAAAATCGGGGGGTCGGATACGCAGTATTTT. It is translated as CASSQKIGGSDTQYF.

The rearrangement joins TRBV5-1 to TRBJ1-2; D possibly corresponds to TRBD1 (6 bases). Trimming cost V 0 bases and J 6 bases, with 9 bases left between them. Germline V lookup: CDR1 SGHRS, CDR2 YFSETQ. The CDR3 spans 13 residues. The CDR3 DNA is TGCGCCAGCAGCTTGGAGGCAGGGGATGGCTACACCTTC. Translation: CASSLEAGDGYTF. The whole variable domain, remainder taken from reference TRBV5-1 and TRBJ1-2, is KAGVTQTPRYLIKTRGQQVTLSCSPISGHRSVSWYQQTPGQGLQFLFEYFSETQRNKGNFPGRFSGRQFSNSRSEMNVSTLELGDSALYLCASSLEAGDGYTFGSGTRLTVV.